This T cell receptor (beta chain) was profiled in a study of PD-1 blockade in classical Hodgkin lymphoma. Broader study findings: When nivolumab was started under 1 year after ASCT, patients were excluded. Newly diagnosed and completely responding patients shared comparable baseline diversity. Diversity in CD4+ TCRs, unlike that measured in CD8+ TCRs, had risen significantly by C4D1.

To note about this clone: What it binds is not known.

Time point described: cycle 4 day 1 (C4D1), after about 6 weeks of nivolumab. Every patient experienced relapse after autologous stem cell transplantation, and brentuximab vedotin exposure varied. Sequenced by immunoSEQ multiplex PCR; TCRdb stores in-frame clones only, minus some. This table has about 44,000 clones, roughly 70% appearing once. This receptor was obtained from a human donor with classical Hodgkin lymphoma. Material: peripheral blood mononuclear cells (PBMCs), obtained before the fourth cycle of nivolumab.

The CDR3 spells CAIRDRDYSSYEQYF. As DNA, the CDR3 is TGTGCCATCAGAGACCGGGACTACTCCTCCTACGAGCAGTACTTC. V gene TRBV10-3 combines with J gene TRBJ2-7; 7 positions agree with TRBD2. The CDR3 is 15 amino acids. V shed 6 bases, J shed 0 bases, and the junction held 8 bases outside the gene matches. Germline CDR1 and CDR2: ENHRY and SYGVKD.